This note documents a single TCR beta chain sequence. The data were obtained in a study of blood T cell repertoires in COVID-19. On the study more broadly: Samples came from the United States, Italy and Spain, spanning acute and convalescent COVID-19.

The assay was immunoSEQ multiplex PCR, and TCRdb's table has in-frame clones only and misses some. Of just under 150,000 clones detected, approximately 87% appear once; the ten largest clones hold 8% to 9%. Germline loops: CDR1 SGHNT, CDR2 YENEEA. The CDR3 totals 13 residues. Trimming cost V 2 bases and J 10 bases, with 12 bases left between them. The source is a woman aged 45-60 years with active or convalescent COVID-19. The sequenced sample consisted of peripheral blood. This chain connects TRBV11-3 to TRBJ1-3; a weak D match, TRBD1 (6 bases). The CDR3 region is CASSLNLQGTIYF. The DNA for the CDR3 is TGTGCCAGCAGCTTAAATCTCCAGGGGACCATATATTTT.